The 5 T cell receptor beta chains below were found in one sample sequenced in a study of graft-versus-host responses after intestinal transplantation. The protocol was immunoSEQ multiplex PCR, while the TCRdb copy is restricted to in-frame clones and leaves out a portion. The sample has tens of thousands of clones, around 92% seen once; the top ten hold 0.65% to 0.75%. The material sequenced was PBMCs, taken 98 days after intestinal transplantation. The receptors shown here come from a human patient who received an intestinal transplant, so some T cells may come from the graft donor.

This chain uses TRBV7-2 with TRBJ1-1; D perhaps matches TRBD1 (6 bases). Trimming removed 5 bases at V and 1 base at J, with 11 bases between. Germline V lookup: CDR1 SGHTA, CDR2 FQGNSA. The length of the CDR3 is 14 residues. As DNA, the CDR3 is TGTGCCAGCAGCCCAGCACAGGGGAACACTGAAGCTTTCTTT. This codes for CASSPAQGNTEAFF.

In this sample, this clone turned up once. This chain connects TRBV28 to TRBJ2-7; 7 bases agree with TRBD1. V shed 2 bases and J 5 bases; nucleotides not matched to a gene: 6. Germline V gives CDR1 MDHEN, CDR2 SYDVKM. This CDR3 region has 14 residues. DNA of the CDR3: TGTGCCAGCAGTTTAAGGGGGCCGGACCACGAGCAGTACTTC. Its translation: CASSLRGPDHEQYF. The entire variable domain, with the rest obtained from reference TRBV28 and TRBJ2-7, is as follows: DVKVTQSSRYLVKRTGEKVFLECVQDMDHENMFWYRQDPGLGLRLIYFSYDVKMKEKGDIPEGYSVSREKKERFSLILESASTNQTSMYLCASSLRGPDHEQYFGPGTRLTVT.

The DNA of the CDR3 is TGTGCCAGCAGGAGGGGGGCCAGAAGGCTCACAGATACGCAGTATTTT. This encodes CASRRGARRLTDTQYF. The genes are TRBV2 and TRBJ2-3, with D possibly being TRBD1 or TRBD2 (6 bases each). From germline, CDR1 is SNHLY and CDR2 FYNNEI. The CDR3 has 16 amino acids. Trimming shortened V by 6 bases and J by 2 bases, and 18 bases separated the two germline ends.

This chain links TRBV7-9 with TRBJ2-2, with D possibly TRBD1 on 6 matching bases. Germline V CDR1 and CDR2: SEHNR, FQNEAQ (reference sequence). This CDR3 contains 14 residues. V was shortened by 3 bases and J by 2 bases, with 7 bases between the two germline ends. The CDR3 nucleotides read TGTGCCAGCAGCTTGGACAGAAACACCGGGGAGCTGTTTTTT. Protein: CASSLDRNTGELFF.

The CDR3: CASSLAGLSSYEQYF. In nucleotides, the CDR3 is TGCGCCAGCAGCTTGGCGGGACTTAGCTCCTACGAGCAGTACTTC. This sequence joins TRBV5-1 and TRBJ2-7; possibly TRBD2 for D (6 bases). This CDR3 spans 15 amino acids. Germline CDR1 SGHRS, CDR2 YFSETQ. Trimming took off 0 bases at V and 0 bases at J, with 10 bases between the two ends.